Shown below are 2 T cell receptor beta chains from a single sample sequenced in a study of blood T cell repertoires in COVID-19. The method was immunoSEQ multiplex PCR; TCRdb's version includes in-frame clones alone and lacks a portion of them. The sample carries around 150,000 clones, around 85% recorded once. The material sequenced was peripheral blood. The receptors were sampled from a human donor with acute or convalescent COVID-19. The donor label of this sample is uncertain.

In its sample, this clone was seen once. This sequence joins TRBV27 and TRBJ1-5; D remains ambiguous. Germline loops: CDR1 MNHEY, CDR2 SMNVEV (reference sequence). The CDR3 has 14 residues. V lost 3 bases to trimming and J lost 4 bases, with 10 bases between them. This CDR3 reads CASSLFSFNQPQHF. The CDR3 DNA is TGTGCCAGCAGTTTGTTCTCCTTTAATCAGCCCCAGCATTTT.

The CDR3 protein is CASSDNRGAEAFF. CDR3 in DNA: TGTGCCAGCAGCGACAACAGGGGCGCTGAAGCTTTCTTT. The gene calls are TRBV7-9 and TRBJ1-1; 7 bases align to TRBD1. The CDR3 is 13 amino acids. CDR1 and CDR2 from the germline V gene are SEHNR and FQNEAQ (reference sequence). The V segment lost 5 bases and the J segment 6 bases; nucleotides outside the gene matches: 6.